A selection of T cell receptor beta chains follows, all from one sample in a study of human T cells and chemical hapten exposure. Via MiXCR, TCRdb re-called the RACE reads, giving one row per CDR3 protein. Of some 36,000 distinct CDR3 sequences listed, more than 8% are singletons. This specimen was whole blood, taken in connection with sensitization to the hapten diphenylcyclopropenone (DPC). The receptors originated from a man aged 50 or older with alopecia areata. Some clones in this sample may be carry-over from other donors' samples. The CDR3 runs from the conserved cysteine through the conserved F or W. The D gene is left open where the match is weak. Size is stated for part of the rows, as once, few or many counts, or as a class when the clone is expanded.

CDR3 length | J gene | clone size | D gene | V gene | CDR3 DNA | CDR3 protein
13 | TRBJ1-1 | many | - | TRBV5-1 | TGCGCCAGCAGCCCCGGGGGGCGCGATGAAGCTTTCTTT | CASSPGGRDEAFF
15 | TRBJ2-7 | - | - | TRBV10-2 | TGCGCCAGCAGTGAGTATTACGGCGCGACCTACGAGCAGTACTTC | CASSEYYGATYEQYF
15 | TRBJ1-2 | - | TRBD1 | TRBV11-2 | TGTGCCAGCAGCTTTGGGACAGGGTTGGGTTATGGCTACACCTTC | CASSFGTGLGYGYTF
15 | TRBJ2-1 | many | - | TRBV24-1 | TGTGCCACCAGGGGTAGGGGGGAGAGTTACAATGAGCAGTTCTTC | CATRGRGESYNEQFF
11 | TRBJ1-1 | - | - | TRBV12-3/TRBV12-4 | TGTGCCAGCAGTTCCACCATAAAAGCTTTCTTT | CASSSTIKAFF
13 | TRBJ1-1 | - | - | TRBV20-1 | TGCAGTGCTAGAGTACGGCCGAACACTGGAGCTTTCTTT | CSARVRPNTGAFF
11 | TRBJ2-1 | - | - | TRBV10-3 | TGTGCCATCAGCGCTACCGATGAGCAGTTCTTC | CAISATDEQFF
16 | TRBJ2-7 | - | - | TRBV19 | TGTGCCAGTAGTCGCGTTCTGGGGAAAGCAGGATACGAGCAGTACTTC | CASSRVLGKAGYEQYF
14 | TRBJ1-5 | few | - | TRBV27 | TGTGCCAGCAGCAAACAGCAAAGTAATCAGCCCCAGCATTTT | CASSKQQSNQPQHF
18 | TRBJ2-2 | many | - | TRBV7-9 | TGTGCCAGCAGCCCCCCTCGGAGGAGCAAAACGTACACCGGGGAGCTGTTTTTT | CASSPPRRSKTYTGELFF
15 | TRBJ2-7 | few | TRBD1 | TRBV6-1 | TGTGCCAGCAGTAGACTCCGGGACAGGGCCTACGAGCAGTACTTC | CASSRLRDRAYEQYF
15 | TRBJ2-3 | - | TRBD2 | TRBV29-1 | TGCAGCGTTGAAGTTGCGGGAGGGGGCACAGATACGCAGTATTTT | CSVEVAGGGTDTQYF